What follows are 29 T cell receptor beta chains derived from one specimen sequenced in a study of blood T cell repertoires in COVID-19. The method was immunoSEQ multiplex PCR; TCRdb's version includes in-frame clones alone and lacks a portion of them. The repertoire includes about 190,000 clones, more than 70% of them detected once, and 2.5% to 3% sits in the top ten. The sample consisted of peripheral blood. The source is a woman older than 75 with active or convalescent COVID-19.

The CDR3 sequence: CASSLQGQGSFGFF. In DNA form, the CDR3 reads TGTGCCAGCAGCTTACAAGGACAGGGGAGTTTCGGTTTCTTT. V and J are TRBV7-8 and TRBJ1-1; 9 bases align to TRBD1. The V gene's germline CDR1 is SGHVS and CDR2 FQNEAQ. This CDR3 contains 14 residues. J gave up 13 bases and V 2 bases, and 11 bases lay outside the gene matches.

The rearrangement uses TRBV30 and TRBJ2-5, with a tentative D call TRBD2 (5 bases). This CDR3 spans 13 amino acids. Trimming removed 5 bases at V and 1 base at J, with 11 bases between. Looked up from germline, CDR1 is GTSNPN and CDR2 is SVGIG (reference sequence). The CDR3 region has the DNA TGTGCCTGGTCACCGGGAACCCAAGAGACCCAGTACTTC. It specifies CAWSPGTQETQYF.

The chain combines TRBV4-2 with TRBJ2-7; TRBD1 matches at 11 bases. Germline-derived CDR1 and CDR2 are LGHNA and YNFKEQ. The J segment lost 2 bases and the V segment lost 4 bases, leaving 7 bases of the junction unmatched. The CDR3 length is 16 residues. CDR3: CASSPVGDRGTYEQYF. The CDR3 coding sequence is TGTGCCAGCAGCCCAGTCGGGGACAGGGGGACCTACGAGCAGTACTTC.

The gene calls are TRBV5-1 and TRBJ1-1; TRBD1 agrees at 7 bases. The germline gives CDR1 SGHRS, CDR2 YFSETQ. The CDR3 covers 15 residues. V lost 4 bases and J lost 8; bases outside the gene matches: 14. The CDR3 DNA is TGCGCCAGCAGCGCGGGACAGCTAGGGTACTCCGAAGCTTTCTTT. Translated, it gives CASSAGQLGYSEAFF.

The chain couples TRBV3-1 (or the pseudogene TRBV3-2) to TRBJ2-1; D is unresolved. CDR3 length: 13 amino acids. With 4 bases removed from V and 2 bases from J, the gap between germline ends came to 6 bases. CDR1 and CDR2 from the germline V gene are LGHDT and YNNKEL (reference sequence). CDR3 coding DNA: TGTGCCAGCAGCCCTGTAACCTACAATGAGCAGTTCTTC. Translation gives CASSPVTYNEQFF.

This clone was detected only a few times. The rearrangement links TRBV6-1 to TRBJ2-3, with 7 positions matching TRBD2. The germline V gene has CDR1 MNHNS and CDR2 SASEGT. CDR3 length equals 17 residues. After removal of 2 bases from V and 2 bases from J, the junction contained 10 bases not matched to a gene. CDR3 in DNA: TGTGCCAGCAGTGAATACCACCGGGACTACATCACAGATACGCAGTATTTT. Its protein product is CASSEYHRDYITDTQYF.

This clone has a handful of counts. The CDR3 DNA sequence: TGTGCCAGTAATGATGGGGGCGGTCAAAACGTGAAAGCTTTCTTT. As protein: CASNDGGGQNVKAFF. The chain has TRBV19 and TRBJ1-1; D may be TRBD1 (6 bases). Trimming took 7 bases from V and 9 from J, leaving 24 bases between them. From germline, CDR1 is LNHDA and CDR2 SQIVND (reference sequence). CDR3 length equals 15 residues.

The chain couples TRBV5-5 to TRBJ1-1; unclear D gene. Germline-derived CDR1 and CDR2 are SGHKS and YYEKEE (reference sequence). The CDR3 extends over 15 amino acids. V lost 0 bases and J lost 4, with 13 bases in between. The CDR3 loop is CASSLAEGSFTEAFF. Here the CDR3 DNA reads TGTGCCAGCAGCTTGGCGGAGGGTAGTTTCACTGAAGCTTTCTTT.

The V gene is TRBV29-1, the J gene TRBJ1-5; 10 nucleotides agree with TRBD1. Unmatched junction bases numbered 5, after V lost 6 bases and J lost 3 bases. The CDR3 is made up of 14 amino acids. Germline CDR1 is SQVTM and CDR2 is ANQGSEA. Here the CDR3 reads CSVSGTGVNQPQHF. The DNA of the CDR3 is TGCAGCGTATCCGGGACAGGGGTCAATCAGCCCCAGCATTTT.

V gene TRBV5-1 combines with J gene TRBJ2-1, with D maybe TRBD2 (6 bases). CDR1 is SGHRS, CDR2 YFSETQ, per germline. The V gene lost 7 bases and the J gene lost 3 bases, with 8 bases spanning the gap. The CDR3 is made up of 12 amino acids. CDR3 sequence (DNA): TGCGCCAGCGGACTAAACTACAATGAGCAGTTCTTC. Translating it yields CASGLNYNEQFF.

This chain connects TRBV5-1 to TRBJ1-1, with a tentative D call TRBD1 (6 bases). Trimming removed 2 bases from V and 2 bases from J, with 13 bases in between. Germline V gene lookup returns CDR1 SGHRS and CDR2 YFSETQ. The CDR3 is 15 residues long. In nucleotides, the CDR3 is TGCGCCAGCAGCTTCAACCCGACAGGCAACACTGAAGCTTTCTTT. The encoded protein is CASSFNPTGNTEAFF.

V and J are TRBV5-1 and TRBJ1-3; no reliable D call. V lost 0 bases, J lost 0 bases, and 10 bases lay in between. CDR3 length: 16 amino acids. Germline V gene lookup returns CDR1 SGHRS and CDR2 YFSETQ. As DNA, the CDR3 is TGCGCCAGCAGCTTGGGCGCCGGGATCTCTGGAAACACCATATATTTT. Its protein product is CASSLGAGISGNTIYF.

The gene calls are TRBV6-9 and TRBJ2-2; 9 nucleotides match TRBD1. The germline gives CDR1 MNHGY, CDR2 SVAAGI. V shed 11 bases and J 8 bases; nucleotides not matched to a gene: 15. The CDR3 length is 15 residues. The CDR3 spells CAPKPLQGARGELFF. CDR3 nucleotide sequence: TGTGCCCCCAAACCGTTACAGGGGGCGAGGGGGGAGCTGTTTTTT.

This clone was picked up a small number of times. This sequence joins TRBV5-5 and TRBJ2-1, with 7 bases fitting TRBD1. The germline gives CDR1 SGHKS, CDR2 YYEKEE (reference sequence). V lost 4 bases to trimming and J lost 0 bases; unmatched junction nucleotides: 7. The CDR3 runs 16 residues. CDR3 residues: CASSPRDRSSYNEQFF. CDR3 in DNA: TGTGCCAGCAGCCCCCGGGACAGAAGCTCCTACAATGAGCAGTTCTTC.

The chain couples TRBV11-2 to TRBJ2-5, with TRBD1 identical over 10 bases. The germline V gene encodes CDR1 SGHAT and CDR2 FQNNGV. Trimming at V came to 4 bases and at J to 3 bases, leaving 8 bases not matched to a gene. This CDR3 comprises 16 residues. Written as DNA, the CDR3 is TGTGCCAGCAGCTGGAGTACCGGGACAGGGGAAGAGACCCAGTACTTC. Its protein product is CASSWSTGTGEETQYF.

The chain combines TRBV10-3 with TRBJ1-1, with 12 bases lining up with TRBD1. Germline V lookup: CDR1 ENHRY, CDR2 SYGVKD. The CDR3 loop spans 16 amino acids. With 4 bases clipped from V and 4 bases from J, the junction kept 7 bases outside the gene matches. The CDR3 DNA reads TGTGCCATCAGTGTGGGGACAGGGGGCAGTGGCACTGAAGCTTTCTTT. Translation: CAISVGTGGSGTEAFF.

The V gene is TRBV11-2, the J gene TRBJ2-1; weak D call: TRBD1 (6 bases). The germline gives CDR1 SGHAT, CDR2 FQNNGV. The germline V and J ends were trimmed by 3 bases and 8 bases, with 23 bases remaining between them. The CDR3 has 17 residues. Written as DNA, the CDR3 is TGTGCCAGCAGCTTCGACCCCGCTGGGGGCCGGCCTCATGAGCAGTTCTTC. It translates to CASSFDPAGGRPHEQFF.

This clone was recorded only once. V usage is TRBV5-1 and J usage is TRBJ1-2; a weak D match, TRBD1 (5 bases). This CDR3 has 12 residues. Looked up from germline, CDR1 is SGHRS and CDR2 is YFSETQ. Trimming removed 5 bases from V and 8 bases from J, with 13 bases in between. The CDR3 is CASRAGMGGYTF. The CDR3 nucleotides read TGCGCCAGCAGGGCAGGGATGGGGGGCTACACCTTC.

Note on this clone: The same CDR3 can be traced to other DNA sequences in this sample. The rearrangement uses TRBV5-6 and TRBJ1-2, with a weak D call TRBD1 (5 bases). The germline V gene encodes CDR1 SGHDT and CDR2 YYEEEE. V was cut by 6 bases and J by 8 bases, with 20 bases left in between. The CDR3 length is 14 residues. The CDR3 region has the DNA TGTGCCAGCACTTCACTGACAGTCCTGAGGGGCTACACCTTC. This encodes CASTSLTVLRGYTF.

This sequence joins TRBV3-1 (or the pseudogene TRBV3-2) and TRBJ2-3; TRBD2 aligns across 9 bases. The germline V gene has CDR1 LGHDT and CDR2 YNNKEL (reference sequence). The CDR3 covers 18 residues. Losses at the gene ends were 3 bases for V and 5 bases for J; bases not matched to a gene: 15. This CDR3 reads CASSQRRAAGGLLDTQYF. The CDR3 nucleotides are TGTGCCAGCAGCCAGAGAAGGGCGGCGGGGGGGCTATTAGATACGCAGTATTTT.

The chain links TRBV19 to TRBJ1-1; tentative D call: TRBD1 (5 bases). CDR3 length equals 14 residues. With 6 bases removed from V and 5 bases from J, the gap between germline ends came to 16 bases. CDR1 and CDR2 from the germline V gene are LNHDA and SQIVND (reference sequence). CDR3 amino acids: CASRGVVGKTEAFF. The DNA for the CDR3 is TGTGCCAGTAGAGGGGTGGTTGGTAAGACTGAAGCTTTCTTT.

V is TRBV6-5 and J is TRBJ1-2, with 8 bases matching TRBD1. The CDR3 runs 15 residues. Looked up from germline, CDR1 is MNHEY and CDR2 is SVGAGI. V was clipped by 5 bases and J by 4 bases; unmatched bases: 9. The CDR3 here is CASSPGAGGRYGYTF. CDR3 bases: TGTGCCAGCAGTCCTGGGGCAGGGGGCCGCTATGGCTACACCTTC.

The chain links TRBV19 to TRBJ1-2; TRBD1 is a possible D gene (5 bases). V shed 5 bases and J shed 0 bases, with 10 bases lying between them. This CDR3 region has 14 residues. CDR1 is LNHDA, CDR2 SQIVND, per germline (reference sequence). The CDR3: CASSLRTPNYGYTF. In nucleotides, the CDR3 is TGTGCCAGTAGTCTAAGGACACCTAACTATGGCTACACCTTC.

This chain joins TRBV9 and TRBJ1-2; TRBD1 matches at 9 bases. With 0 bases clipped from V and 0 bases from J, the junction kept 9 bases outside the gene matches. Germline lookup yields CDR1 SGDLS and CDR2 YYNGEE. The CDR3 runs to 18 residues. In DNA, the CDR3 is TGTGCCAGCAGCGTAGATTCCGGGACAGGGAGAGCTAACTATGGCTACACCTTC. The encoded protein is CASSVDSGTGRANYGYTF. Full variable domain (remainder filled in from reference TRBV9 and TRBJ1-2): DSGVTQTPKHLITATGQRVTLRCSPRSGDLSVYWYQQSLDQGLQFLIQYYNGEERAKGNILERFSAQQFPDLHSELNLSSLELGDSALYFCASSVDSGTGRANYGYTFGSGTRLTVV.

On this clone itself: Given the absence of the conserved phenylalanine or tryptophan at the CDR3 end, a read error is likely. The DNA is omitted, as the CDR3 cannot be located on it reliably, and the CDR3 follows TCRdb's listing. The chain recombines TRBV10-1 with TRBJ1-2; the table's D call of TRBD1 was not tested on the DNA. The CDR3 adds up to 11 amino acids, both ends counted. Germline V gives CDR1 WNHNN, CDR2 SYGVQD (reference sequence). The CDR3 loop is CASSESKGGLY.

V is TRBV28 and J is TRBJ2-7; D might be TRBD1 (6 bases). The ends were cut back, 5 bases at V and 6 bases at J, with 8 bases in the middle. From germline, CDR1 is MDHEN and CDR2 SYDVKM. This CDR3 has 11 residues. CDR3 protein: CASSVGAEQYF. The CDR3 coding sequence is TGTGCCAGCAGTGTGGGGGCCGAGCAGTACTTC.

This chain uses TRBV29-1 with TRBJ2-1, with TRBD2 as a possible D gene (5 bases). CDR1 and CDR2 from the germline V gene are SQVTM and ANQGSEA. This CDR3 comprises 15 residues. In DNA form, the CDR3 reads TGCAGTGCAAATTTCCGGGGTAACGGGAACAATGAGCAGTTCTTC. Its translation: CSANFRGNGNNEQFF.

The CDR3 sequence: CASSPGHAGGGYTF. The CDR3 DNA sequence: TGTGCCAGCAGCCCAGGCCACGCAGGCGGGGGCTACACCTTC. V is TRBV7-2 and J is TRBJ1-2, with D unresolved. This CDR3 spans 14 amino acids. CDR1 and CDR2 (germline): SGHTA, FQGNSA. Trimming left V 5 bases short and J 8 bases short, with 18 bases between.

The CDR3 protein is CASSGGRNQPQHF. The CDR3 nucleotides read TGTGCCAGCAGCGGGGGGAGGAATCAGCCCCAGCATTTT. The rearrangement joins TRBV28 to TRBJ1-5; maybe TRBD1 (5 bases). Trimming removed 6 bases at V and 4 bases at J, with 10 bases between. CDR1 and CDR2 (germline): MDHEN, SYDVKM. The CDR3 has 13 amino acids.